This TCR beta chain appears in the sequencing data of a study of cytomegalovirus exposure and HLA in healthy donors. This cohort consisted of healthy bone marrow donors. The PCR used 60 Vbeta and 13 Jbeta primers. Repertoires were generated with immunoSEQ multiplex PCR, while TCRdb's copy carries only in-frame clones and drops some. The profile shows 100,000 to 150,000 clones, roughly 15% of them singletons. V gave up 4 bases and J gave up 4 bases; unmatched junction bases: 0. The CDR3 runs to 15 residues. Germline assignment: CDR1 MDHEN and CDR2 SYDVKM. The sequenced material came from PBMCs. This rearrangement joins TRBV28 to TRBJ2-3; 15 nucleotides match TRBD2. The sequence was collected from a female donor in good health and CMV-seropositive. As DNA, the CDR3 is TGTGCCAGCAGTTGGACTAGCGGGAGGGCAGATACGCAGTATTTT. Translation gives CASSWTSGRADTQYF.